These 31 T cell receptor beta chains share one sample of origin, sequenced in a study of tumour-infiltrating T cells in Burkitt lymphoma (dated by TCRdb to about 2020). The receptor library was made with the immunoSEQ multiplex PCR assay. Entries here come from immuneACCESS through TCRdb and include only in-frame sequences with V and J called. Some clones fail to appear in such tables; in the studies checked, an unresolved V gene covers under half of the shortfall, and the cause of the remainder is unknown. The sample data list around 46,000 clones, and 31% of these were observed just once. 2.9% of the sample is held by the ten biggest clonotypes. Sequencing was performed on tumor tissue. The receptors come from a human donor with Burkitt lymphoma.

The chain carries TRBV7-9 and TRBJ1-2; no clear D gene. Germline loops: CDR1 SEHNR, CDR2 FQNEAQ (reference sequence). V was trimmed by 1 base and J by 4 bases, leaving 13 bases between them. The CDR3 covers 15 residues. This CDR3 is CASSLGEGPLYGYTF. The CDR3 region has the DNA TGTGCCAGCAGCTTAGGGGAGGGCCCACTCTATGGCTACACCTTC. The whole variable domain, remainder taken from reference TRBV7-9 and TRBJ1-2, is DTGVSQNPRHKITKRGQNVTFRCDPISEHNRLYWYRQTLGQGPEFLTYFQNEAQLEKSRLLSDRFSAERPKGSFSTLEIQRTEQGDSAMYLCASSLGEGPLYGYTFGSGTRLTVV.

The V call is TRBV7-2, the J call TRBJ1-2; TRBD1 agrees at 8 bases. The V gene end was trimmed by 5 bases and the J gene end by 8 bases; junction bases not matched to a gene: 7. Germline values: CDR1 SGHTA, CDR2 FQGNSA. The CDR3 is made up of 13 amino acids. The CDR3, as DNA: TGTGCCAGCAGCCTAAAACAGGGGGTAGGCTACACCTTC. Translating it yields CASSLKQGVGYTF.

There are a few counts of this clone. This chain joins TRBV5-1 and TRBJ1-3; 8 nucleotides match TRBD1. The CDR3 length is 14 residues. The ends lost 3 bases at V and 4 bases at J; junction bases unmatched: 3. CDR1 is SGHRS, CDR2 YFSETQ, per germline. The CDR3 loop is CASSSGQAGNTIYF. DNA for the CDR3: TGCGCCAGCAGCTCGGGACAGGCAGGAAACACCATATATTTT.

The chain couples TRBV10-3 to TRBJ2-2, with 8 bases that match TRBD1. The CDR3 totals 15 residues. The V segment lost 1 base and the J segment 4 bases; nucleotides outside the gene matches: 2. Germline V gives CDR1 ENHRY, CDR2 SYGVKD. The DNA for the CDR3 is TGTGCCATCAGTGAGTACAGGGGGAGCACCGGGGAGCTGTTTTTT. It codes for CAISEYRGSTGELFF.

This clone showed up just a few times. The chain uses TRBV7-2 and TRBJ1-5; D is uncertain. The V and J ends lost 4 bases and 11 bases respectively, with 12 bases between them. This CDR3 region has 12 residues. Germline assignment: CDR1 SGHTA and CDR2 FQGNSA. The CDR3, as DNA: TGTGCCAGCAGCTCTAGGGCTGGCGCCCAGCATTTT. It encodes CASSSRAGAQHF.

V is TRBV7-9 and J is TRBJ2-1, with D perhaps matching TRBD1 (6 bases). V dropped 5 bases and J dropped 2 bases, with 10 bases sitting between them. Looked up from germline, CDR1 is SEHNR and CDR2 is FQNEAQ (reference sequence). The CDR3 length is 14 residues. The CDR3 DNA is TGTGCCAGCAGCCTGGGGGCTGCCTACAATGAGCAGTTCTTC. It codes for CASSLGAAYNEQFF.

The V and J genes are TRBV5-1 and TRBJ2-7; unclear D gene. CDR3 size: 15 residues. Germline V gene sequence: CDR1 SGHRS, CDR2 YFSETQ. Trimming stripped 4 bases from V and 0 bases from J, with 14 bases between. The CDR3 sequence is CASSPVQQFSYEQYF. CDR3 DNA: TGCGCCAGCAGCCCTGTTCAGCAATTCTCCTACGAGCAGTACTTC.

This clone was counted a few times. The chain is built from TRBV5-6 and TRBJ2-3, with no clear D. The V gene lost 1 base and the J gene lost 0 bases, with 15 bases spanning the gap. The CDR3 has 17 amino acids. Germline V lookup: CDR1 SGHDT, CDR2 YYEEEE. As DNA, the CDR3 is TGTGCCAGCAGCTTGACAGAGTTAAAGTCTAGCACAGATACGCAGTATTTT. Amino acids: CASSLTELKSSTDTQYF.

The J gene is TRBJ1-2, the V gene TRBV5-1; 7 bases align to TRBD1. The CDR3 is made up of 14 amino acids. Germline CDR1 SGHRS, CDR2 YFSETQ. V lost 4 bases to trimming and J lost 1 base; unmatched junction nucleotides: 4. The CDR3 reads CASSAGGGNYGYTF. The CDR3 DNA sequence: TGCGCCAGCAGCGCAGGGGGGGGTAACTATGGCTACACCTTC.

This clone turned up a few times. The chain uses TRBV18 and TRBJ2-7; D may correspond to TRBD1 or TRBD2 (5 bases each). The CDR3 extends over 15 amino acids. The germline CDR1 and CDR2 sequences are KGHSH and LQKENI. The V end lost 5 bases, the J end lost 4 bases, and 18 bases lay between the germline ends. CDR3 bases: TGTGCCAGCTCAGAGGGACGGGTAGGACTTTACGAGCAGTACTTC. Translation: CASSEGRVGLYEQYF. Variable domain in full (rest from reference TRBV18 and TRBJ2-7): NAGVMQNPRHLVRRRGQEARLRCSPMKGHSHVYWYRQLPEEGLKFMVYLQKENIIDESGMPKERFSAEFPKEGPSILRIQQVVRGDSAAYFCASSEGRVGLYEQYFGPGTRLTVT.

The genes are TRBV11-2 and TRBJ2-3; 11 bases are shared with TRBD2. V was clipped by 3 bases and J by 4 bases; unmatched bases: 9. This CDR3 comprises 17 residues. CDR1 SGHAT and CDR2 FQNNGV come from the germline V gene. The CDR3 loop reads CASSLEGLAAGPDTQYF. The CDR3 DNA reads TGTGCCAGCAGCTTGGAGGGACTAGCGGCCGGGCCAGATACGCAGTATTTT.

In this sample, this clone turned up once. The rearrangement joins TRBV9 to TRBJ1-2; tentatively, D is TRBD1 (6 bases). Trimming stripped 3 bases from V and 4 bases from J, with 13 bases between. The length of the CDR3 is 14 residues. Germline lookup yields CDR1 SGDLS and CDR2 YYNGEE. The CDR3 DNA reads TGTGCCAGCAGCGGAGGACAGTTCTTCTATGGCTACACCTTC. This sequence encodes CASSGGQFFYGYTF.

The chain is built from TRBV6-5 and TRBJ1-2, with D tentatively TRBD1 (5 bases). Between the trimmed V and J ends, which lost 4 bases and 7 bases, there was a span of 13 bases. The CDR3 extends over 13 amino acids. Germline CDR1 reads MNHEY; CDR2 reads SVGAGI. Written as DNA, the CDR3 is TGTGCCAGCAGTTCCCGGGGGGGTGGTGGCTACACCTTC. Translated, it gives CASSSRGGGGYTF.

This chain uses TRBV6-1 with TRBJ2-1, with D unresolved. Germline V CDR1 and CDR2: MNHNS, SASEGT. V lost 4 bases and J lost 9, with 16 bases in between. The CDR3 consists of 14 residues. CDR3 sequence (DNA): TGTGCCAGCAGTGTCCCTTGGGTTAGTCCTGAGCAGTTCTTC. Translation gives CASSVPWVSPEQFF.

The table lists this clone with a few counts. The chain uses TRBV6-1 and TRBJ2-1, with D perhaps assigned TRBD1 or TRBD2 (5 bases each). The germline V gene encodes CDR1 MNHNS and CDR2 SASEGT. V was shortened by 8 bases and J by 6 bases, with 17 bases between the two germline ends. The length of the CDR3 is 14 residues. Here the CDR3 reads CASYLGTPGNEQFF. In DNA, the CDR3 is TGTGCCAGCTATCTCGGGACCCCAGGCAATGAGCAGTTCTTC.

This rearrangement joins TRBV28 to TRBJ1-1, with 8 bases that match TRBD1. With 6 bases clipped from V and 5 bases from J, the junction kept 8 bases outside the gene matches. The CDR3 sequence is 14 residues long. Germline CDR1 MDHEN, CDR2 SYDVKM. The CDR3 protein is CASSLQGGWTEAFF. In nucleotides, the CDR3 is TGTGCCAGCAGCCTACAGGGGGGATGGACTGAAGCTTTCTTT.

V gene TRBV10-3 combines with J gene TRBJ2-3; D gene uncertain. Germline V gene lookup returns CDR1 ENHRY and CDR2 SYGVKD. The CDR3 runs to 12 residues. Trimming took off 10 bases at V and 0 bases at J, with 8 bases between the two ends. The CDR3 loop reads CATKFSTDTQYF. CDR3 nucleotide sequence: TGTGCCACCAAGTTTAGCACAGATACGCAGTATTTT.

This chain links TRBV28 with TRBJ1-3, with TRBD1 as a possible D gene (5 bases). V was cut by 10 bases and J by 2 bases, with 12 bases left in between. This CDR3 region has 13 residues. Germline V gene sequence: CDR1 MDHEN, CDR2 SYDVKM. In DNA, the CDR3 is TGTGCCACCTGCCAGGGAGCTGGAAACACCATATATTTT. The encoded protein is CATCQGAGNTIYF.

In this sample, this clone turned up a few times. J is TRBJ1-2 and V is TRBV9; possibly TRBD1 for D (5 bases). CDR1 and CDR2 from the germline V gene are SGDLS and YYNGEE. The CDR3 extends over 17 amino acids. V was shortened by 0 bases and J by 8 bases, with 23 bases between the two germline ends. The CDR3 nucleotides are TGTGCCAGCAGCGTAGGGGTAGGGGCGGGACGTTGTGGGGGCTACACCTTC. It translates to CASSVGVGAGRCGGYTF.

J is TRBJ1-1 and V is TRBV29-1, with D perhaps TRBD1 (6 bases). This CDR3 comprises 12 residues. Germline CDR1 SQVTM, CDR2 ANQGSEA. Trimming left V 5 bases short and J 1 base short, with 8 bases between. In nucleotides, the CDR3 is TGCAGCGTTCCGACAGGGAACACTGAAGCTTTCTTT. This translates into CSVPTGNTEAFF.

This clone was seen a handful of times. The genes are TRBV7-9 and TRBJ1-2; maybe TRBD1 (6 bases). Germline V lookup: CDR1 SEHNR, CDR2 FQNEAQ (reference sequence). The CDR3 covers 15 residues. V was clipped by 7 bases and J by 4 bases, with 19 bases between them. CDR3 residues: CASTFSTGSVYGYTF. CDR3 nucleotides: TGTGCCAGCACCTTTTCAACAGGGTCCGTCTATGGCTACACCTTC.

This clone has only one observation. This chain uses TRBV2 with TRBJ1-5; D gene uncertain. The CDR3 runs 14 residues. With 6 bases removed from V and 1 base from J, the gap between germline ends came to 10 bases. Germline CDR1 is SNHLY and CDR2 is FYNNEI. CDR3 bases: TGTGCCAGCAGCGAACCCGGAAGCAATCAGCCCCAGCATTTT. Encoded protein: CASSEPGSNQPQHF.

The rearrangement links TRBV4-3 to TRBJ1-5; D call uncertain. The CDR3 extends over 15 amino acids. Germline V gene data show CDR1 as LGHNA and CDR2 as YSLEER. The V gene lost 4 bases and the J gene lost 2 bases, with 12 bases spanning the gap. The CDR3 DNA reads as TGCGCCAGCAGCCCTTCGGCGTGGGGCAATCAGCCCCAGCATTTT. Its translation: CASSPSAWGNQPQHF.

The V and J genes are TRBV28 and TRBJ1-2; the D gene is possibly TRBD1 (6 bases). V lost 1 base, J lost 4 bases, and 13 bases lay in between. The CDR3 has 15 amino acids. Germline CDR1 and CDR2: MDHEN and SYDVKM. This CDR3 is CASSLSWTAGYGYTF. CDR3 bases: TGTGCCAGCAGTTTATCTTGGACAGCCGGCTATGGCTACACCTTC.

Sample share makes this clone medium-sized (0.01 to 0.1%). The V and J genes are TRBV23-1 and TRBJ1-5; D is uncertain. TRBV23-1 is assigned to the ORF class and has an uncertain function. V lost 5 bases and J lost 0, with 14 bases in between. The CDR3 has 16 amino acids. The CDR3 DNA follows: TGCGCCAGCAGTGGTCGGCGGTTATATAGCAATCAGCCCCAGCATTTT. Residues: CASSGRRLYSNQPQHF.

This clone occurred a few times. The chain carries TRBV5-1 and TRBJ1-5, with D unresolved. The CDR3 spans 15 residues. Trimming pared 4 bases from V and 5 bases from J, leaving 16 bases between. Per the germline V gene, CDR1 is SGHRS and CDR2 is YFSETQ. The CDR3, as DNA: TGCGCCAGCAGCCTACTCGGAGGGTTCGATCAGCCCCAGCATTTT. Translation gives CASSLLGGFDQPQHF.

This clone occurred a few times. The chain joins TRBV27 to TRBJ1-2; 7 positions match TRBD1. The germline CDR1 and CDR2 sequences are MNHEY and SMNVEV (reference sequence). The CDR3 runs to 14 residues. V shed 6 bases and J 8 bases; nucleotides not matched to a gene: 12. The CDR3 region is CASSFQGDSWGYTF. CDR3 bases: TGTGCCAGCAGCTTCCAAGGGGACAGCTGGGGCTACACCTTC.

V and J are TRBV6-6 and TRBJ1-5, with D maybe TRBD1 (6 bases). The CDR3 loop spans 13 amino acids. V was cut by 8 bases and J by 4 bases, with 12 bases left in between. The V gene's germline CDR1 is MNHNY and CDR2 SVGAGI (reference sequence). CDR3 nucleotide sequence: TGTGCCAGCCAGCGACAGGCGAATCAGCCCCAGCATTTT. This codes for CASQRQANQPQHF.

The rearrangement joins TRBV6-1 to TRBJ1-3; perhaps TRBD1 as D (5 bases). Between the trimmed V and J ends, which lost 7 bases and 2 bases, there was a span of 9 bases. Germline CDR1 reads MNHNS; CDR2 reads SASEGT. The CDR3 consists of 13 residues. The CDR3 protein is CASTGGAGNTIYF. CDR3 DNA sequence: TGTGCCAGCACTGGGGGGGCTGGAAACACCATATATTTT.

This chain uses TRBV20-1 with TRBJ1-6, with 7 bases identical to TRBD1. CDR1 is DFQATT, CDR2 SNEGSKA, per germline (reference sequence). This CDR3 spans 11 amino acids. The V gene end was trimmed by 6 bases and the J gene end by 9 bases; junction bases not matched to a gene: 2. CDR3 coding DNA: TGCAGTGCCAGGGGGGGTTCACCCCTCCACTTT. It yields the protein CSARGGSPLHF.

The chain has TRBV4-3 and TRBJ2-5; TRBD1 is a possible D gene (5 bases). The CDR3 sequence is 15 residues long. The ends were cut back, 1 base at V and 5 bases at J, with 14 bases in the middle. From germline, CDR1 is LGHNA and CDR2 YSLEER. This CDR3 is CASSQGRQNWETQYF. CDR3 nucleotide sequence: TGCGCCAGCAGCCAAGGACGACAGAATTGGGAGACCCAGTACTTC.